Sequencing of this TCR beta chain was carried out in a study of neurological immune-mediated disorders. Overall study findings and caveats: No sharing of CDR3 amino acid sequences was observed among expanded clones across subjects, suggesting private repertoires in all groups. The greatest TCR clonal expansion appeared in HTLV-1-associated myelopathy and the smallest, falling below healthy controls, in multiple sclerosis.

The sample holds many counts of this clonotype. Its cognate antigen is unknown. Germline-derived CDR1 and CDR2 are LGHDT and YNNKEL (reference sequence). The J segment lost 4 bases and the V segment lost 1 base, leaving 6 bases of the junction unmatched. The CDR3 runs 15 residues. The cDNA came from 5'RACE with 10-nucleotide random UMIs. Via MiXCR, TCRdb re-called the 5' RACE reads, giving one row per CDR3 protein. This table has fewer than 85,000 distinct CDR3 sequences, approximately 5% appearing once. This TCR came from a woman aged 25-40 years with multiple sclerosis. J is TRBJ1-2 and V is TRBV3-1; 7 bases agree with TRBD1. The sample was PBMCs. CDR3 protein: CASSQASGGGYGYTF. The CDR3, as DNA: TGTGCCAGCAGCCAAGCTTCAGGGGGTGGCTATGGCTACACCTTC.